This TCR beta chain is drawn from a study of PD-1 blockade in classical Hodgkin lymphoma. General study points: The authors have not defined what causes the repertoire differences, possibly disease activity or prior therapy. Complete responders had baseline diversity similar to newly diagnosed patients. Reported baseline diversity: healthy donors highest, relapsed/refractory patients lowest.

Every single patient, without exception, relapsed after autologous stem cell transplantation, and brentuximab vedotin exposure varied. As to this clone: The target antigen is unknown.

Some clones are missing from TCRdb's copy, which holds only in-frame ones; the method was immunoSEQ multiplex PCR. In the table there are about 23,000 clones, roughly two thirds of which are singletons. The ends were cut back, 6 bases at V and 7 bases at J, with 16 bases in the middle. The V gene's germline CDR1 is MNHEY and CDR2 SVGAGI. This CDR3 contains 14 residues. The chain recombines TRBV6-5 with TRBJ1-3; no firm D call. The origin of this receptor is a human donor with classical Hodgkin lymphoma. This material consisted of peripheral blood mononuclear cells (PBMCs), taken at baseline. CDR3 DNA: TGTGCCAGCAGCCCCCCCGGACCGAGGAACACCATATATTTT. Translation: CASSPPGPRNTIYF.